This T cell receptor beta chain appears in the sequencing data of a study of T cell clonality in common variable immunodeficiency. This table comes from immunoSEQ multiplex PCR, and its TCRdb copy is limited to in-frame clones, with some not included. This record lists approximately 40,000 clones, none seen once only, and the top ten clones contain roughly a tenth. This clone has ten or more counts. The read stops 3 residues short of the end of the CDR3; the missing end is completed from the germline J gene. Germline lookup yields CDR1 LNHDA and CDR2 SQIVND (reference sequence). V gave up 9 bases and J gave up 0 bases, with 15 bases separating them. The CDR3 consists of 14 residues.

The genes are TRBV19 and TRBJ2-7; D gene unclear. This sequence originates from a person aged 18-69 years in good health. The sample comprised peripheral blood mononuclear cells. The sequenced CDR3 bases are TGTGCCAGCGCTGATCGGGTTAGCTCCTACGAG. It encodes CASADRVSSYE. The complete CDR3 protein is CASADRVSSYEQYF.